A selection of T cell receptor beta chains follows, all from one sample in a study of T cells in Graves' hyperthyroidism and ophthalmopathy. From the multiplex PCR reads, TCRdb called clonotypes with MiXCR, one entry per CDR3 protein. The sample consists of approximately 640,000 distinct CDR3 sequences, around 15% of them appearing once. The sequenced material came from blood. These receptor sequences come from a woman aged 25 to 39 with Graves' hyperthyroidism. Both conserved end residues are part of each CDR3. The D gene is left open where the match is weak. Clone size is stated in some rows and not others, as once, few, many or a class when expanded.

J	V	D	size	CDR3	DNA
TRBJ1-2	TRBV5-1	NA	few	CASSWGDNNYGYTF	TGCGCCAGCAGCTGGGGGGACAACAATTATGGCTACACCTTC
TRBJ2-7	TRBV5-6	NA	many	CASSPTTVGEQYF	TGTGCCAGCAGCCCGACGACAGTCGGTGAGCAGTACTTC
TRBJ2-3	TRBV12-3/TRBV12-4	NA	NA	CASGDLTASSTDTQYF	TGTGCCAGCGGTGATTTGACGGCTTCTAGCACAGATACGCAGTATTTT
TRBJ2-7	TRBV7-8	TRBD2	few	CASSDDGPAFSGRAYEQYF	TGTGCCAGCAGCGACGACGGTCCTGCCTTTAGCGGGAGGGCCTACGAGCAGTACTTC
TRBJ2-7	TRBV30	TRBD2	NA	CAWSCVTSGRASYEQYF	TGTGCCTGGAGTTGTGTGACTAGCGGGAGGGCATCCTACGAGCAGTACTTC
TRBJ2-5	TRBV7-2	TRBD2	NA	CASRRTSGRSQETQYF	TGTGCCAGCAGAAGGACTAGCGGGAGGTCTCAAGAGACCCAGTACTTC
TRBJ1-1	TRBV6-1	NA	NA	CANSEGWGTEAFF	TGTGCCAACAGTGAAGGTTGGGGGACTGAAGCTTTCTTT
TRBJ2-1	TRBV4-1	NA	NA	CASSQVIRGNEQFF	TGCGCCAGCAGCCAAGTGATACGGGGCAATGAGCAGTTCTTC
TRBJ1-2	TRBV25-1	NA	once	CASSEFGGRGGYTF	TGTGCCAGCAGTGAATTTGGGGGCAGAGGTGGCTACACCTTC
TRBJ2-7	TRBV2	TRBD1	many	CASGRDRSYEQYF	TGTGCCAGCGGCCGGGACAGAAGCTACGAGCAGTACTTC
TRBJ2-1	TRBV4-1	TRBD2	NA	CASSQPSSGRVPNEQFF	TGCGCCAGCAGCCAACCTTCTAGCGGGAGGGTCCCAAATGAGCAGTTCTTC
TRBJ2-5	TRBV6-1	NA	once	CASRNRGTAIQETQYF	TGTGCCAGCAGGAACCGGGGGACAGCTATACAAGAGACCCAGTACTTC
TRBJ1-1	TRBV5-1	NA	many	CASSLVGGHGTEAFF	TGCGCCAGCAGCTTGGTTGGGGGGCACGGCACTGAAGCTTTCTTT
TRBJ2-7	TRBV19	TRBD2	NA	CASSIRPGLAGVGLEYEQYF	TGTGCCAGTAGTATACGGCCGGGACTAGCGGGAGTTGGGCTGGAGTACGAGCAGTACTTC
TRBJ2-4	TRBV9	NA	many	CASSVGSAGNIQYF	TGTGCCAGCAGCGTAGGGTCCGCGGGAAACATTCAGTACTTC
TRBJ2-1	TRBV18	TRBD2	NA	CASSSRGSGYNEQFF	TGTGCCAGCTCATCCCGCGGGAGCGGGTACAATGAGCAGTTCTTC
TRBJ2-7	TRBV7-2	NA	many	CASSLNWLLWRGGEQYF	TGTGCCAGCAGCTTAAATTGGCTTTTGTGGCGAGGGGGAGAGCAGTACTTC
TRBJ1-5	TRBV28	NA	few	CASSLRDDQPQHF	TGTGCCAGCAGTTTGAGGGATGATCAGCCCCAGCATTTT
TRBJ2-7	TRBV30	TRBD1	few	CAWSPGTGSWEQYF	TGTGCCTGGAGTCCCGGGACAGGGTCGTGGGAGCAGTACTTC
TRBJ1-5	TRBV6-2/TRBV6-3	NA	few	CASSYSIVGLHSNQPQHF	TGTGCCAGCAGTTACTCGATTGTGGGGTTGCATAGCAATCAGCCCCAGCATTTT
TRBJ2-7	TRBV30	TRBD1	few	CAWRGTGGFINEQYF	TGTGCCTGGAGAGGGACAGGGGGCTTTATCAACGAGCAGTACTTC
TRBJ2-1	TRBV7-9	NA	few	CASSLAYSLYNEQFF	TGTGCCAGCAGCTTAGCGTACAGCCTCTACAATGAGCAGTTCTTC
TRBJ1-3	TRBV7-9	NA	NA	CASSTRGVSGNTIYF	TGTGCCAGCAGCACCAGGGGCGTCTCTGGAAACACCATATATTTT
TRBJ1-4	TRBV6-1	NA	many	CASSYKQGWEKLFF	TGTGCCAGCAGTTACAAACAGGGTTGGGAAAAACTGTTTTTT
TRBJ2-7	TRBV7-2	TRBD2	many	CASSPGTSGGYEQYF	TGTGCCAGCAGCCCTGGGACTAGCGGAGGGTACGAGCAGTACTTC
TRBJ2-3	TRBV5-1	TRBD2	many	CASSLVFSGRTDTQYF	TGCGCCAGCAGCTTGGTGTTTAGCGGGCGCACAGATACGCAGTATTTT
TRBJ1-5	TRBV5-1	TRBD1	once	CAGSLETGEFRAQHF	TGCGCCGGCAGCTTGGAGACAGGGGAATTTCGGGCCCAGCATTTT